These T cell receptor beta chains were read from a single sample in a study of blood T cell repertoires in COVID-19. Data came from immunoSEQ multiplex PCR; TCRdb stores just in-frame clones and leaves some out. The data hold approximately 350,000 clones, with about 90% observed a single time. Sequencing was done on a sample of peripheral blood. The receptors originated from a woman in her twenties or thirties with COVID-19, enrolled during active disease. Both conserved end residues are part of each CDR3. Fields, in order: CDR3 DNA, CDR3 protein, J gene, V gene, D gene, clone size. A D gene is named only where the DNA matches it firmly. Clone size appears in some rows only: once, few, many, or a class for an expanded clone.

DNA: TGTGCCAGCAGCGAAACAGGGAAGAGCTCCTATAATTCACCCCTCCACTTT
CDR3: CASSETGKSSYNSPLHF
J: TRBJ1-6
V: TRBV25-1
D: NA
size: NA

DNA: TGTGCCAGCTTTAGAACCGGGGAGTGGAGGTCCAATGAGCAGTTCTTC
CDR3: CASFRTGEWRSNEQFF
J: TRBJ2-1
V: TRBV13
D: NA
size: NA

DNA: TGTGCCAGCAGGCCACTGGGACAGGGGGCGACCGGGGAGCTGTTTTTT
CDR3: CASRPLGQGATGELFF
J: TRBJ2-2
V: TRBV28
D: TRBD1
size: NA

DNA: TGTGCCACCAGCAGAGATCGAGGGACTAGCGGGAGATGGGACAATGAGCAGTTCTTC
CDR3: CATSRDRGTSGRWDNEQFF
J: TRBJ2-1
V: TRBV15
D: TRBD2
size: NA

DNA: TGTGCCAGCAGTTATACCGGGTTCCAAGAGACCCAGTACTTC
CDR3: CASSYTGFQETQYF
J: TRBJ2-5
V: TRBV6-5
D: NA
size: NA

DNA: TGTGCCAGCAAGCCCCTGGGCAGCTGGAGGCCGAACACCGGGGAGCTGTTTTTT
CDR3: CASKPLGSWRPNTGELFF
J: TRBJ2-2
V: TRBV6-4
D: NA
size: few

DNA: TGCGCCAGCAGTGAGTACAGAAACACCGGGGAGCTGTTTTTT
CDR3: CASSEYRNTGELFF
J: TRBJ2-2
V: TRBV10-1
D: NA
size: NA

DNA: TGTGCCAGCTCACCACGAGACAGTGGCGAGCAGTACTTC
CDR3: CASSPRDSGEQYF
J: TRBJ2-7
V: TRBV18
D: NA
size: NA

DNA: TGTGCCAGCAGCTTGGGGGCAGGGCCCTCTGGGGCCAACGTCCTGACTTTC
CDR3: CASSLGAGPSGANVLTF
J: TRBJ2-6
V: TRBV5-4
D: NA
size: NA

DNA: TGTGCCAGCAGTCGGCAGGGGGAAATTTTTGGTAAGCCCCAGCATTTT
CDR3: CASSRQGEIFGKPQHF
J: TRBJ1-5
V: TRBV28
D: TRBD1
size: NA

DNA: TGTGCCAGCAGCTCTCGGACTAGCGGAATCACAGATACGCAGTATTTT
CDR3: CASSSRTSGITDTQYF
J: TRBJ2-3
V: TRBV6-2/TRBV6-3
D: TRBD2
size: NA

DNA: TGTGCCAGCAGTTTACCGACGCGGGACCGAGGCTCAGCAGCTTTCTTT
CDR3: CASSLPTRDRGSAAFF
J: TRBJ1-1
V: TRBV28
D: NA
size: NA